This entry describes one T cell receptor (beta chain). Data came from immunoSEQ multiplex PCR; TCRdb stores just in-frame clones and leaves some out. This table holds approximately 39,000 clones, 85% to 90% found once. Trimming pared 2 bases from V and 0 bases from J, leaving 8 bases between. The germline gives CDR1 SGHTS, CDR2 YDEGEE. This CDR3 contains 15 residues. The data were obtained in a study of PD-L1 blockade in urothelial cancer. Study overall: Timepoints chosen for blood analysis were 3 weeks (second dose) and 6 weeks after treatment start. Blood samples contained a median about 130,000 T cells.

This rearrangement joins TRBV5-8 to TRBJ2-2, with D perhaps matching TRBD2 (6 bases). This TCR derives from a man aged 55 to 70 with urothelial cancer. The source was PBMCs, collected around atezolizumab (anti-PD-L1) treatment. The chain's CDR3 is CASSFGGTNTGELFF. In nucleotides, the CDR3 is TGTGCCAGCAGCTTCGGGGGTACGAACACCGGGGAGCTGTTTTTT. The variable domain in full, completed from reference TRBV5-8 and TRBJ2-2, reads EAGVTQSPTHLIKTRGQQATLRCSPISGHTSVYWYQQALGLGLQFLLWYDEGEERNRGNFPPRFSGRQFPNYSSELNVNALELEDSALYLCASSFGGTNTGELFFGEGSRLTVL.